The T cell receptor (beta chain) described here comes from a study of shared clonotypes between healthy human individuals. V dropped 5 bases and J dropped 9; count of bases not matched to a gene: 14. The CDR3 consists of 15 residues. Germline lookup yields CDR1 ENHRY and CDR2 SYGVKD. Clones were sequenced by immunoSEQ multiplex PCR, and TCRdb holds only the in-frame ones, with some missing. The table shows about 1.1 million clones, with approximately 80% occurring only once. This chain joins TRBV10-3 and TRBJ2-7; 9 bases are a match to TRBD2. Material: memory CD4+ T cells from PBMCs. As for subset: CD45RA-negative fraction. This clonotype was sampled from a man younger than 35 in good health. Some clones in this sample may be carry-over from other donors' samples. The DNA of the CDR3 is TGTGCCATCAGTCCCTTGACTAGCGGAATATCGGCGCAGTACTTC. Amino acid sequence: CAISPLTSGISAQYF.